This TCR beta chain was recorded in a study of regulatory T cells in long-lasting Graves disease. HTBI primers from iRepertoire and Arm-PCR of CDR3 regions yielded the TCR beta libraries. TCRdb used MiXCR to reprocess the multiplex PCR reads, holding one entry per CDR3 protein. In the table there are roughly 500,000 distinct CDR3 sequences, approximately 13% of which are singletons. The CDR3 sequence is 13 residues long. From germline, CDR1 is MNHNS and CDR2 SASEGT. V was trimmed by 4 bases and J by 2 bases, leaving 8 bases between them. Many counts were recorded for this clonotype. Its antigen is not identified. Study-level findings and limits: Exclusively peripheral blood, rather than thyroid tissue, was studied.

As for time point: newly diagnosed GD, antithyroid drugs for less than 3 months. Generation of the TCR library employed RNA extracted from PBMCs. These data were also reused for a study on T cells in Graves' hyperthyroidism and ophthalmopathy. That work adds: Clinical symptoms, serum thyroxine, TRAb, thyroid ultrasound and orbital computed tomography established diagnosis. Using the HTBI primer set, a first-round RT-PCR was run on the TCR CDR3.

The chain carries TRBV6-1 and TRBJ1-1; D remains unclear. The source of this sequence is a man between 25 and 39 years old with Graves disease. This specimen consisted of peripheral blood mononuclear cells (PBMCs), obtained at new diagnosis, from a patient treated with antithyroid drugs. Here the CDR3 reads CASSVLFNTEAFF. The CDR3 nucleotides read TGTGCCAGCAGTGTTCTCTTTAACACTGAAGCTTTCTTT.